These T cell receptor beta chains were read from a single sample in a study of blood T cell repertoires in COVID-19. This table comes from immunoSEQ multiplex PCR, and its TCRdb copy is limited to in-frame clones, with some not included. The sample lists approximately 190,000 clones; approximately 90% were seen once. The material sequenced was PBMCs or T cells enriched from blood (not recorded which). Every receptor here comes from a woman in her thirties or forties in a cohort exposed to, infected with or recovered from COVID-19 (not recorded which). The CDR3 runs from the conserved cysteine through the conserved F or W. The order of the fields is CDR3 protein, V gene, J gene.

CSAMDREKLFF	TRBV20-1	TRBJ1-4
CASSFSGTEAFF	TRBV12-3/TRBV12-4	TRBJ1-1
CASSIGDRGLNTEAFF	TRBV19	TRBJ1-1
CASSQTSGRDNEQFF	TRBV4-2	TRBJ2-1
CASSPRGGPNYGYTF	TRBV7-8	TRBJ1-2
CASSFPPRADRNTEAFF	TRBV5-5	TRBJ1-1
CASNLVGGGTEAFF	TRBV28	TRBJ1-1
CASSPLAGESYEQYF	TRBV5-6	TRBJ2-7
CASKPGQRGTEAFF	TRBV6-5	TRBJ1-1
CASSFRLAGTGELFF	TRBV11-2	TRBJ2-2
CANLYPDSYEQYF	TRBV2	TRBJ2-7